This paragraph covers one T cell receptor beta chain sequence. Produced via immunoSEQ multiplex PCR; TCRdb's table is partial and in-frame only. The repertoire consists of 40,000 to 55,000 clones, with approximately 92% occurring once and the leading ten covering 8% to 9.5%. These data originate in a study of T cell changes during pregnancy in multiple sclerosis. The sequence derives from a female donor with multiple sclerosis, enrolled in a pregnancy study. The source was CD8+ T cells from peripheral blood mononuclear cells, collected in the second trimester of pregnancy.

CDR3 DNA: TGTGCCAGCAGTGTTCTAGAAGCCTACGAGCAGTACTTC. It specifies CASSVLEAYEQYF. V usage is TRBV27 and J usage is TRBJ2-7; the D is unclear. The V end lost 5 bases, the J end lost 2 bases, and 10 bases lay between the germline ends. The CDR3 runs 13 residues. Germline CDR1 reads MNHEY; CDR2 reads SMNVEV (reference sequence).